These 30 T cell receptor beta chains came from one sample sequenced in a study of blood T cell repertoires in COVID-19. Repertoires were generated with immunoSEQ multiplex PCR, while TCRdb's copy carries only in-frame clones and drops some. The repertoire holds around 190,000 clones, with 75% to 85% as singletons. The sequenced sample consisted of PBMCs or T cells enriched from blood (not recorded which). These receptors were collected from a woman between 50 and 59 years old with acute COVID-19.

The V call is TRBV6-5, the J call TRBJ2-1; TRBD2 aligns across 10 bases. This CDR3 comprises 14 residues. With V trimmed by 6 bases and J by 6 bases, 5 bases remained unmatched. CDR1 MNHEY and CDR2 SVGAGI come from the germline V gene. The CDR3 sequence is CASRFSGGLNEQFF. The CDR3 DNA sequence: TGTGCCAGCAGATTTAGCGGGGGGCTCAATGAGCAGTTCTTC.

This chain joins TRBV9 and TRBJ2-1; 7 bases are shared with TRBD1. Germline loops: CDR1 SGDLS, CDR2 YYNGEE. J lost 5 bases, V lost 4 bases, and 12 bases had no gene match. The CDR3 runs 16 residues. The CDR3 spells CASSPRPPDRDNEQFF. The CDR3 DNA is TGTGCCAGCAGCCCGCGACCACCCGACAGGGACAATGAGCAGTTCTTC.

The chain joins TRBV7-2 to TRBJ2-5, with 9 bases that match TRBD1. This CDR3 contains 14 residues. Germline-derived CDR1 and CDR2 are SGHTA and FQGNSA. V trimming: 4 bases; J trimming: 5 bases; junction bases outside the gene matches: 5. The CDR3 DNA reads as TGTGCCAGCAGCTGGGGGGGACAGGGTGAGACCCAGTACTTC. Protein: CASSWGGQGETQYF.

Comments on this clone: Different DNA sequences within this sample yield the same CDR3. The rearrangement links TRBV6-5 to TRBJ2-2; perhaps TRBD1 as D (5 bases). The CDR3 consists of 14 residues. The V and J ends lost 0 bases and 6 bases respectively, with 8 bases between them. The germline gives CDR1 MNHEY, CDR2 SVGAGI. CDR3 in amino acids: CASSYSQGAGELFF. The CDR3 nucleotides are TGTGCCAGCAGTTACTCCCAGGGCGCCGGGGAGCTGTTTTTT.

This chain joins TRBV24-1 and TRBJ1-1, with D possibly matching TRBD1 (5 bases). The CDR3 contains 17 residues. CDR1 and CDR2 (germline): KGHDR, SFDVKD. V dropped 2 bases and J dropped 0 bases, with 15 bases sitting between them. CDR3 residues: CATSDSGKGGVNTEAFF. CDR3 in DNA: TGTGCCACCAGTGATTCTGGGAAGGGAGGGGTGAACACTGAAGCTTTCTTT.

This clone was seen a handful of times. This chain connects TRBV2 to TRBJ1-5; D is undetermined. Looked up from germline, CDR1 is SNHLY and CDR2 is FYNNEI. The CDR3 is 16 amino acids. The V gene lost 7 bases and the J gene lost 0 bases, with 16 bases spanning the gap. CDR3 region: CASTWAGSNSNQPQHF. The CDR3 coding sequence is TGTGCCAGCACCTGGGCCGGCTCTAATAGCAATCAGCCCCAGCATTTT.

V is TRBV6-1 and J is TRBJ2-1, with 9 bases lining up with TRBD1. The CDR3 is 15 amino acids. The germline gives CDR1 MNHNS, CDR2 SASEGT. V trimming: 2 bases; J trimming: 7 bases; junction bases outside the gene matches: 6. CDR3 region: CASSEPGQGRNEQFF. The CDR3 nucleotides read TGTGCCAGCAGTGAACCGGGACAGGGTAGGAATGAGCAGTTCTTC.

V is TRBV20-1 and J is TRBJ1-5; possible D gene TRBD1, 5 bases. V was trimmed by 6 bases and J by 9 bases, leaving 12 bases between them. Germline CDR1 is DFQATT and CDR2 is SNEGSKA (reference sequence). The CDR3 is 11 amino acids. CDR3 protein: CSAPSGGPQHF. The CDR3 region has the DNA TGCAGTGCCCCCTCGGGGGGGCCCCAGCATTTT.

This clone appeared a single time. V gene TRBV28 combines with J gene TRBJ2-7, with D tentatively TRBD1 (6 bases). CDR1 is MDHEN and CDR2 is SYDVKM in the germline V gene. The V gene lost 2 bases and the J gene lost 7 bases, with 15 bases spanning the gap. The CDR3 totals 14 residues. The CDR3 DNA sequence: TGTGCCAGCAGTTTAGGTGGGGGCCCGAAGGAGCAGTACGTC. It yields the protein CASSLGGGPKEQYV.

The chain carries TRBV19 and TRBJ1-4; D may be TRBD1 (5 bases). V lost 6 bases and J lost 0, with 11 bases in between. The CDR3 has 15 residues. Germline values: CDR1 LNHDA, CDR2 SQIVND (reference sequence). In DNA, the CDR3 is TGTGCCAGTAGCCCCCAGGGCGCAACTAATGAAAAACTGTTTTTT. Protein product: CASSPQGATNEKLFF.

This chain connects TRBV6-1 to TRBJ2-3, with 8 positions matching TRBD2. In germline, CDR1 is MNHNS, CDR2 SASEGT. The trim removed 4 bases at V and 7 bases at J, leaving 4 bases unmatched. The CDR3 is 13 amino acids. The CDR3 nucleotides are TGTGCCAGCAGTGTAGCGGGGCAAAATACGCAGTATTTT. Its protein product is CASSVAGQNTQYF.

The rearrangement joins TRBV9 to TRBJ2-3; 7 bases match TRBD1. Germline lookup yields CDR1 SGDLS and CDR2 YYNGEE. Unmatched junction bases numbered 2, after V lost 0 bases and J lost 1 base. This CDR3 is 15 amino acids long. The CDR3 loop reads CASSVVGQGTDTQYF. CDR3 coding DNA: TGTGCCAGCAGCGTAGTCGGACAGGGCACAGATACGCAGTATTTT. The full variable domain, in which reference TRBV9 and TRBJ2-3 provide the parts outside the CDR3, is DSGVTQTPKHLITATGQRVTLRCSPRSGDLSVYWYQQSLDQGLQFLIQYYNGEERAKGNILERFSAQQFPDLHSELNLSSLELGDSALYFCASSVVGQGTDTQYFGPGTRLTVL.

The rearrangement joins TRBV14 to TRBJ1-1; no clear D. The CDR3 has 13 amino acids. Germline V gene data show CDR1 as SGHDN and CDR2 as FVKESK. V gave up 0 bases and J gave up 7 bases, with 9 bases separating them. The CDR3 is CASSQDWRVEAFF. In DNA, the CDR3 is TGTGCCAGCAGCCAAGATTGGAGGGTTGAAGCTTTCTTT.

The chain carries TRBV19 and TRBJ1-5, with 11 bases aligning to TRBD1. CDR1 and CDR2 from the germline V gene are LNHDA and SQIVND (reference sequence). J was trimmed by 3 bases and V by 3 bases; bases with no gene match: 4. The CDR3 sequence is 16 residues long. In DNA form, the CDR3 reads TGTGCCAGTAGTATGTCGGGACAGGGGGTCAATCAGCCCCAGCATTTT. Translated, it gives CASSMSGQGVNQPQHF.

The chain uses TRBV5-1 and TRBJ2-1, with 9 bases matching TRBD1. J lost 7 bases, V lost 4 bases, and 9 bases had no gene match. CDR1 is SGHRS, CDR2 YFSETQ, per germline. CDR3 size: 15 residues. The CDR3 is CASSPGTGPRNEQFF. DNA for the CDR3: TGCGCCAGCAGCCCCGGGACAGGGCCTCGGAATGAGCAGTTCTTC.

The chain recombines TRBV2 with TRBJ2-4; TRBD1 matches 8 bases. J gave up 4 bases and V 3 bases, and 2 bases lay outside the gene matches. Germline V CDR1 and CDR2: SNHLY, FYNNEI. There are 14 residues in the CDR3. DNA for the CDR3: TGTGCCAGCAGTGAGGACAGGGCAAAAAACATTCAGTACTTC. The encoded protein is CASSEDRAKNIQYF.

In its sample, this clone was seen once. As DNA, the CDR3 is TGTGCCAGCAGCCAAGAGGGCGGGCGGAGGTATTTT. Residues: CASSQEGGRRYF. This sequence joins TRBV3-1 (or the pseudogene TRBV3-2) and TRBJ2-3, with D perhaps TRBD2 (5 bases). CDR3 length: 12 amino acids. Germline values: CDR1 LGHDT, CDR2 YNNKEL (reference sequence). With 0 bases removed from V and 14 bases from J, the gap between germline ends came to 12 bases.

The chain couples TRBV27 to TRBJ2-5, with D possibly being TRBD2 (6 bases). The germline V gene has CDR1 MNHEY and CDR2 SMNVEV (reference sequence). The CDR3 length is 15 residues. V lost 5 bases, J lost 4 bases, and 17 bases lay in between. The CDR3 DNA reads TGTGCCAGCAGTCCCCACCGGGAGCGAAGAGAGACCCAGTACTTC. Protein product: CASSPHRERRETQYF.

The rearrangement links TRBV30 to TRBJ2-2, with a weak D call TRBD2 (6 bases). V gave up 0 bases and J gave up 1 base, with 15 bases separating them. Germline-derived CDR1 and CDR2 are GTSNPN and SVGIG (reference sequence). The CDR3 totals 17 residues. Written as DNA, the CDR3 is TGTGCCTGGAGTGTATTATCCCTAGCGCTGAACACCGGGGAGCTGTTTTTT. It is translated as CAWSVLSLALNTGELFF.

Points on this clone: The sample carries other DNA sequences with the same CDR3. The gene calls are TRBV5-1 and TRBJ2-2, with a weak D call TRBD2 (5 bases). This CDR3 contains 15 residues. From germline, CDR1 is SGHRS and CDR2 YFSETQ. V was clipped by 0 bases and J by 1 base, with 7 bases between them. CDR3 DNA: TGCGCCAGCAGCTTGGCCGGGGAGAACACCGGGGAGCTGTTTTTT. Translation: CASSLAGENTGELFF. The full variable domain, rest sourced from reference TRBV5-1 and TRBJ2-2, is KAGVTQTPRYLIKTRGQQVTLSCSPISGHRSVSWYQQTPGQGLQFLFEYFSETQRNKGNFPGRFSGRQFSNSRSEMNVSTLELGDSALYLCASSLAGENTGELFFGEGSRLTVL.

This clone has just a few counts. This rearrangement joins TRBV27 to TRBJ1-6; TRBD1 might be the D (5 bases). The V gene lost 1 base and the J gene lost 7 bases, with 14 bases spanning the gap. The CDR3 has 16 amino acids. Germline CDR1 MNHEY, CDR2 SMNVEV (reference sequence). CDR3 amino acids: CASSLYSRGFNSPLHF. The CDR3 DNA follows: TGTGCCAGCAGTTTATATAGCCGGGGGTTCAATTCACCCCTCCACTTT.

V is TRBV3-1 (or the pseudogene TRBV3-2) and J is TRBJ1-5; possible D gene TRBD1, 6 bases. This CDR3 is built from 14 residues. CDR1 is LGHDT and CDR2 is YNNKEL in the germline V gene (reference sequence). Trimming stripped 4 bases from V and 6 bases from J, with 13 bases between. The CDR3 region has the DNA TGTGCCAGCAGCCGAAACGCACAGGGTCAGCCCCAGCATTTT. This translates into CASSRNAQGQPQHF.

The rearrangement uses TRBV30 and TRBJ1-5; 7 nucleotides align to TRBD1. CDR3 length equals 14 residues. CDR1 and CDR2 (germline): GTSNPN, SVGIG (reference sequence). After removal of 0 bases from V and 4 bases from J, the junction contained 3 bases not matched to a gene. In nucleotides, the CDR3 is TGTGCCTGGAGTGTAGACAGGGCGAATCAGCCCCAGCATTTT. Translating gives CAWSVDRANQPQHF.

The chain is built from TRBV19 and TRBJ2-5; 10 positions match TRBD2. V was clipped by 5 bases and J by 1 base; unmatched bases: 4. Looked up from germline, CDR1 is LNHDA and CDR2 is SQIVND (reference sequence). The CDR3 length is 15 residues. The CDR3 here is CASSPLAGAQETQYF. The CDR3 DNA is TGTGCCAGTAGTCCCCTAGCGGGGGCCCAAGAGACCCAGTACTTC.

The chain couples TRBV7-8 to TRBJ2-1; D is undetermined. Germline V gene data show CDR1 as SGHVS and CDR2 as FQNEAQ. CDR3 length equals 14 residues. V dropped 2 bases and J dropped 7 bases, with 12 bases sitting between them. The chain's CDR3 is CASSLLYSRNEQFF. Written as DNA, the CDR3 is TGTGCCAGCAGCTTATTGTACAGCAGAAATGAGCAGTTCTTC.

V and J are TRBV7-8 and TRBJ1-2; unclear D gene. The germline CDR1 and CDR2 sequences are SGHVS and FQNEAQ. V was clipped by 2 bases and J by 3 bases, with 10 bases between them. The CDR3 extends over 14 amino acids. The CDR3 DNA reads TGTGCCAGCAGCTTAAGTTGGTCAGACTATGGCTACACCTTC. As protein: CASSLSWSDYGYTF.

This clone was seen a few times. CDR3 sequence (DNA): TGTGCCAGCAGGGACAGGGGGTATGGCTACACCTTC. Protein sequence: CASRDRGYGYTF. The chain uses TRBV28 and TRBJ1-2; 10 bases align to TRBD1. This CDR3 has 12 amino acids. Germline V gives CDR1 MDHEN, CDR2 SYDVKM. With 6 bases clipped from V and 5 bases from J, the junction kept 0 bases outside the gene matches.

This clone was picked up a small number of times. The chain recombines TRBV5-6 with TRBJ2-2; no reliable D call. The CDR3 is 16 residues long. Germline values: CDR1 SGHDT, CDR2 YYEEEE. V was shortened by 2 bases and J by 3 bases, with 14 bases between the two germline ends. CDR3 sequence reads: CASSLDLGRHTGELFF. The CDR3 DNA sequence: TGTGCCAGCAGCTTAGATCTGGGCAGACACACCGGGGAGCTGTTTTTT.

V gene TRBV12-3 or TRBV12-4 combines with J gene TRBJ2-4; no clear D gene. This CDR3 comprises 11 residues. V lost 2 bases and J lost 12, with 8 bases in between. CDR3 sequence (DNA): TGTGCCAGCAGTTTACAGATGTCTCAGTACTTC. It codes for CASSLQMSQYF.

V is TRBV12-3 or TRBV12-4 and J is TRBJ2-5; 10 nucleotides match TRBD2. The CDR3 covers 13 residues. J lost 5 bases, V lost 7 bases, and 4 bases had no gene match. CDR3 sequence reads: CASTPGLAETQYF. The DNA for the CDR3 is TGTGCCAGCACCCCGGGACTAGCGGAGACCCAGTACTTC.